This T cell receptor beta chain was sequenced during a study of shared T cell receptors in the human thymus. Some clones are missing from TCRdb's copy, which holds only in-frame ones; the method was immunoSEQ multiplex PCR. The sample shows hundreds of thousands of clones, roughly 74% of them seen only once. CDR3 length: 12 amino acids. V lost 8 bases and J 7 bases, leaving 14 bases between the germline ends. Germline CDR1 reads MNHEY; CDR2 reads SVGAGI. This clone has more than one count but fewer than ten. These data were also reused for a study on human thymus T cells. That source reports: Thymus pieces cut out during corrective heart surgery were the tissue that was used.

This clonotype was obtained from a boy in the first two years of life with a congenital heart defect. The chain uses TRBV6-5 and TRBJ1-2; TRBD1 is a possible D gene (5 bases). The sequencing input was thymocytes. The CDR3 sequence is CASARRVIGYTF. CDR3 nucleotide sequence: TGTGCCAGCGCCCGCAGGGTTATTGGCTACACCTTC.